This record covers a single T cell receptor beta chain. Its cognate antigen is unknown. These data are taken from a study of T-cell memory formation after mild COVID-19. Study-level points and caveats: There was a balanced CD4/CD8 profile in clones contracting day 15 to 85, and later expanders leaned CD4+.

Germline V gene lookup returns CDR1 SSHAT and CDR2 FNYEAQ (reference sequence). The CDR3 consists of 16 residues. Trimming stripped 1 base from V and 0 bases from J, with 10 bases between. TCRalpha and TCRbeta libraries used 5'RACE with constant-segment primers and UMIs. In TCRdb, the 5' RACE reads were re-called with MiXCR into one record per CDR3 protein. The repertoire holds 450,000 or so distinct CDR3 sequences, with 20% as singletons. This rearrangement joins TRBV7-7 to TRBJ2-1; no clear D. This sequence was found in an adult woman who had mild COVID-19 (a few samples of this study predate the infection). Cell type and time point are not known. Sequenced input: PBMCs or a T cell subset sorted from them (not recorded which). The CDR3 loop reads CASSLGQDPSYNEQFF. In DNA form, the CDR3 reads TGTGCCAGCAGCTTAGGGCAGGACCCCTCCTACAATGAGCAGTTCTTC.